The 3 T cell receptor beta chains in this list originate from one sample, sequenced in a study of shared clonotypes between healthy human individuals. Generated by immunoSEQ multiplex PCR, the TCRdb table keeps only in-frame clones and is missing some. This table has around 2.5 million clones, 80% to 95% appearing once. The source material was naive CD4+ T cells from PBMCs. Subset reported: CD45RA+ positively selected. These receptors came from a man younger than 30 in good health. Some clones in this sample may be carry-over from other donors' samples.

The CDR3 loop is CASSWAEPYNSPLHF. The CDR3 DNA sequence: TGTGCCAGCAGTTGGGCAGAGCCCTATAATTCACCCCTCCACTTT. J is TRBJ1-6 and V is TRBV6-5; D not certain. Deletions cut 4 bases from V and 2 bases from J, with 9 bases between. CDR1 and CDR2 (germline): MNHEY, SVGAGI. This CDR3 comprises 15 residues.

This clone has just a few counts. The gene calls are TRBV30 and TRBJ1-1; D ambiguous. The length of the CDR3 is 16 residues. CDR1 is GTSNPN and CDR2 is SVGIG in the germline V gene (reference sequence). The ends were cut back, 0 bases at V and 4 bases at J, with 18 bases in the middle. CDR3 sequence (DNA): TGTGCCTGGAGTGTTTCAAGAACATGGTTTGGCACTGAAGCTTTCTTT. Its translation: CAWSVSRTWFGTEAFF.

V is TRBV5-6 and J is TRBJ2-7; possible D gene TRBD1, 6 bases. This CDR3 is built from 13 residues. Germline-derived CDR1 and CDR2 are SGHDT and YYEEEE. V gave up 4 bases and J gave up 2 bases, with 10 bases separating them. The CDR3 region has the DNA TGTGCCAGCAGCATAGGGGGAACCTACGAGCAGTACTTC. The encoded protein is CASSIGGTYEQYF.